This is a list of T cell receptor beta chains from one sample in a study of beta chain features in type 1 diabetes. Sequencing was performed with immunoSEQ multiplex PCR; in TCRdb, only in-frame clones are kept and a portion is missing. The repertoire consists of around 180,000 clones, with roughly an eighth occurring once and the leading ten covering about 0.59%. The sequencing sample was made of central memory CD4+ T cells from blood. These receptors all come from a woman aged 18-29 years in good health. The CDR3 runs from the conserved cysteine through the conserved F or W. The D gene is left open where the match is weak. Part of the rows lack a size; the others show once, few, many or a class for expanded clones.

v_gene: TRBV28; d_gene: .; j_gene: TRBJ2-1; abundance: few; CDR3aa: CASGGSVSYNEQFF; CDR3nt: TGTGCCAGCGGTGGTAGCGTCTCCTACAATGAGCAGTTCTTC
v_gene: TRBV10-3; d_gene: TRBD1; j_gene: TRBJ2-5; abundance: .; CDR3aa: CAISRQGGETQYF; CDR3nt: TGTGCCATCAGTAGACAGGGCGGGGAGACCCAGTACTTC
v_gene: TRBV7-7; d_gene: TRBD2; j_gene: TRBJ2-5; abundance: few; CDR3aa: CASSLVPGGVETQYF; CDR3nt: TGTGCTAGCAGCTTAGTTCCGGGAGGTGTGGAGACCCAGTACTTC
v_gene: TRBV19; d_gene: TRBD1; j_gene: TRBJ1-4; abundance: .; CDR3aa: CATRDRNSNEKLFF; CDR3nt: TGTGCCACCAGGGACAGAAACTCTAATGAAAAACTGTTTTTT
v_gene: TRBV5-1; d_gene: TRBD2; j_gene: TRBJ2-1; abundance: few; CDR3aa: CASSLRLAGDNEQFF; CDR3nt: TGCGCCAGCAGCTTGAGACTAGCGGGAGACAATGAGCAGTTCTTC
v_gene: TRBV11-2; d_gene: .; j_gene: TRBJ1-4; abundance: few; CDR3aa: CASNRAGNEKLFF; CDR3nt: TGTGCCAGCAACAGGGCGGGTAATGAAAAACTGTTTTTT
v_gene: TRBV5-4; d_gene: TRBD2; j_gene: TRBJ2-3; abundance: few; CDR3aa: CASSWGLAGVTTQYF; CDR3nt: TGTGCCAGCAGCTGGGGACTAGCGGGAGTGACGACGCAGTATTTT
v_gene: TRBV4-2; d_gene: TRBD2; j_gene: TRBJ2-4; abundance: .; CDR3aa: CASSQNTGGEGIQYF; CDR3nt: TGTGCCAGCAGCCAAAACACAGGAGGGGAGGGCATTCAGTACTTC
v_gene: TRBV7-9; d_gene: .; j_gene: TRBJ2-7; abundance: few; CDR3aa: CASSSGGEQYF; CDR3nt: TGTGCCAGCAGCTCGGGCGGGGAGCAGTACTTC
v_gene: TRBV29-1; d_gene: .; j_gene: TRBJ1-1; abundance: .; CDR3aa: CSVQGNAEAFF; CDR3nt: TGCAGCGTGCAGGGGAACGCTGAAGCTTTCTTT
v_gene: TRBV7-7; d_gene: TRBD2; j_gene: TRBJ2-1; abundance: .; CDR3aa: CASSGRALAGEEQFF; CDR3nt: TGTGCTAGCAGCGGCAGGGCGCTAGCGGGAGAAGAGCAGTTCTTC
v_gene: TRBV14; d_gene: TRBD2; j_gene: TRBJ2-1; abundance: few; CDR3aa: CASSQRMLAAAEQFF; CDR3nt: TGTGCCAGCAGCCAAAGGATGCTAGCGGCTGCGGAGCAGTTCTTC
v_gene: TRBV5-1; d_gene: .; j_gene: TRBJ2-1; abundance: few; CDR3aa: CASSQRVSGHNEQFF; CDR3nt: TGCGCCAGCAGCCAGAGGGTGAGCGGGCACAATGAGCAGTTCTTC
v_gene: TRBV30; d_gene: .; j_gene: TRBJ2-2; abundance: .; CDR3aa: CAWSVGTPNTGELFF; CDR3nt: TGTGCCTGGAGTGTAGGGACTCCCAACACCGGGGAGCTGTTTTTT
v_gene: TRBV9; d_gene: .; j_gene: TRBJ2-3; abundance: .; CDR3aa: CASENTQYF; CDR3nt: TGTGCCAGCGAGAATACGCAGTATTTT
v_gene: TRBV29-1; d_gene: .; j_gene: TRBJ2-3; abundance: few; CDR3aa: CSAEYSTDTQYF; CDR3nt: TGCAGCGCCGAGTATAGCACAGATACGCAGTATTTT